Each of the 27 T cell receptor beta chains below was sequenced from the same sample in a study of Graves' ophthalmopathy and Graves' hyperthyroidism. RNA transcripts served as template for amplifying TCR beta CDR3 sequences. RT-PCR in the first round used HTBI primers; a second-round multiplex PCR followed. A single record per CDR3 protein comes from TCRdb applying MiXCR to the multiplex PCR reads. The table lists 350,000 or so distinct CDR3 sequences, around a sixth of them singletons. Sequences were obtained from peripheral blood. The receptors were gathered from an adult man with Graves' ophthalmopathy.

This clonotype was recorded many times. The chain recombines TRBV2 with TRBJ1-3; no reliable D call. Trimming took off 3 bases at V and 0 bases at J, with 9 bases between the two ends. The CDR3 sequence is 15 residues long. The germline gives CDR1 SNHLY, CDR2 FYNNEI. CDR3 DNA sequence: TGTGCCAGCAGTGAGAACAGAATCTCTGGAAACACCATATATTTT. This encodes CASSENRISGNTIYF.

CDR3 region: CSARDFRLAGGGFEQYF. DNA of the CDR3: TGCAGTGCTAGAGATTTCCGACTAGCGGGAGGGGGTTTCGAGCAGTACTTC. The chain has TRBV20-1 and TRBJ2-7; 14 positions match TRBD2. The CDR3 spans 17 residues. With 0 bases clipped from V and 6 bases from J, the junction kept 10 bases outside the gene matches. Germline V gene lookup returns CDR1 DFQATT and CDR2 SNEGSKA (reference sequence).

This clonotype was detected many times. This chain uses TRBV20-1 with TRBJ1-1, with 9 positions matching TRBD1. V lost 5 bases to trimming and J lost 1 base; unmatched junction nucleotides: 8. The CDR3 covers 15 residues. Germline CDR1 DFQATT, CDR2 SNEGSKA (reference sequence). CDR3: CSAPHGQGKNTEAFF. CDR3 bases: TGCAGTGCTCCCCATGGACAGGGGAAGAACACTGAAGCTTTCTTT.

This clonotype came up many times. The chain's CDR3 is CASSKTGLQETQYF. The CDR3 nucleotides are TGTGCCAGCAGCAAGACGGGTTTGCAAGAGACCCAGTACTTC. This sequence joins TRBV9 and TRBJ2-5; D unresolved. There are 14 residues in the CDR3. With 4 bases removed from V and 2 bases from J, the gap between germline ends came to 12 bases. The V gene's germline CDR1 is SGDLS and CDR2 YYNGEE. Full variable domain (remainder filled in from reference TRBV9 and TRBJ2-5): DSGVTQTPKHLITATGQRVTLRCSPRSGDLSVYWYQQSLDQGLQFLIQYYNGEERAKGNILERFSAQQFPDLHSELNLSSLELGDSALYFCASSKTGLQETQYFGPGTRLLVL.

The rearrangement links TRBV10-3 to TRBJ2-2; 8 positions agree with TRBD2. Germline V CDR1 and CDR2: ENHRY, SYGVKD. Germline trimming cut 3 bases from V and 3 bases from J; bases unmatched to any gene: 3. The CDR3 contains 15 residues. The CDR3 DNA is TGTGCCATCAGTGAAGGACTAGCCCACACCGGGGAGCTGTTTTTT. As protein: CAISEGLAHTGELFF.

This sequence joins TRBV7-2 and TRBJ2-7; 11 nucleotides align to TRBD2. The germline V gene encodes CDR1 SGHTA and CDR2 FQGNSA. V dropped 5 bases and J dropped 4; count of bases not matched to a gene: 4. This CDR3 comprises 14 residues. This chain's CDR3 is CASSRSGGVYEQYF. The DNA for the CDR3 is TGTGCCAGCAGCCGTAGCGGGGGGGTGTACGAGCAGTACTTC.

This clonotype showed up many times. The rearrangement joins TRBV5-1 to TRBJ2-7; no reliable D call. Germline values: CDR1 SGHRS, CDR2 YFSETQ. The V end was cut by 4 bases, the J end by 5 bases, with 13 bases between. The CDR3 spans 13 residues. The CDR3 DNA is TGCGCCAGCAGCCGAACAGATTCCGACGAGCAGTACTTC. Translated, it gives CASSRTDSDEQYF.

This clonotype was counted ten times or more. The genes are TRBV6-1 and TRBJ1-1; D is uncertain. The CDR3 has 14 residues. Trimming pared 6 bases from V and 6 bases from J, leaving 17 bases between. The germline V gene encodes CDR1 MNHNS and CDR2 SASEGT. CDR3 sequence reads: CASSEYRFRAEAFF. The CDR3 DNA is TGTGCCAGCAGCGAATACCGTTTCCGTGCTGAAGCTTTCTTT.

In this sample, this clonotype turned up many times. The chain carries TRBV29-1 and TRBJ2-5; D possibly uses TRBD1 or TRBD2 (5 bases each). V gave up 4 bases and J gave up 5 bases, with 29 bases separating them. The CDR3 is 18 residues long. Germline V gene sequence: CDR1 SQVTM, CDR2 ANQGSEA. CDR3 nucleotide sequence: TGCAGCGTTGTGGATGAGGGCAGGGTCTTTCGTAAAGCGGAGACCCAGTACTTC. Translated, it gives CSVVDEGRVFRKAETQYF.

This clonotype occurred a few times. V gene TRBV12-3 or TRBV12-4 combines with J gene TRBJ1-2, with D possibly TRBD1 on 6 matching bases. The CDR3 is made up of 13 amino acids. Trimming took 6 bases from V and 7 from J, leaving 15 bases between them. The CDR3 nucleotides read TGTGCCAGCAGCGGAACAGGGAATAGTGGCTACACCTTC. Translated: CASSGTGNSGYTF.

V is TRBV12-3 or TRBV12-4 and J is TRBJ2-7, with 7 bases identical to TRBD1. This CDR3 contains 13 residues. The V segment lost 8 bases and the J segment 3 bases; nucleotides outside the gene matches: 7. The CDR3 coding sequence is TGTGCCAGCCGAACAGGGGCGAGCTACGAGCAGTACTTC. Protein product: CASRTGASYEQYF.

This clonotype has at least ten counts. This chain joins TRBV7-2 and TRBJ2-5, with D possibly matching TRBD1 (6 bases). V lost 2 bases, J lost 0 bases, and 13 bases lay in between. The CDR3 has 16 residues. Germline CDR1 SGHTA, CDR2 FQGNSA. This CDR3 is CASSLRTVRYQETQYF. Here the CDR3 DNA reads TGTGCCAGCAGCTTAAGGACAGTTAGGTACCAAGAGACCCAGTACTTC.

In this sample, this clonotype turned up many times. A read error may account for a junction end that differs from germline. The DNA of the CDR3 is TGTGCCAGCAGTGGACAAACGGGGCCCCACCACTTT. It yields the protein CASSGQTGPHHF. V and J are TRBV12-3 or TRBV12-4 and TRBJ1-6, with a possible D match to TRBD1 (5 bases). This CDR3 region has 12 residues.

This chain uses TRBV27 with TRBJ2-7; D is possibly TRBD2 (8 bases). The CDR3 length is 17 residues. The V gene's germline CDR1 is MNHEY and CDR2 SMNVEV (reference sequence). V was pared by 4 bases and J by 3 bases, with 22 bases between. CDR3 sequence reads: CASSSTGFGGVFYEQYF. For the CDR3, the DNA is TGTGCCAGCAGTTCGACAGGGTTCGGGGGGGTCTTCTACGAGCAGTACTTC.

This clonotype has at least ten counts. CDR3 DNA sequence: TGTGCCAGCTCACCAGGGACAGGGGACTACGAGCAGTACTTC. Protein sequence: CASSPGTGDYEQYF. The V gene is TRBV18, the J gene TRBJ2-7; 10 bases are shared with TRBD1. Trimming took 2 bases from V and 3 from J; bases not matched to a gene: 1. Germline V gene lookup returns CDR1 KGHSH and CDR2 LQKENI. The CDR3 is made up of 14 amino acids. Filled out from reference TRBV18 and TRBJ2-7, the complete variable domain reads NAGVMQNPRHLVRRRGQEARLRCSPMKGHSHVYWYRQLPEEGLKFMVYLQKENIIDESGMPKERFSAEFPKEGPSILRIQQVVRGDSAAYFCASSPGTGDYEQYFGPGTRLTVT.

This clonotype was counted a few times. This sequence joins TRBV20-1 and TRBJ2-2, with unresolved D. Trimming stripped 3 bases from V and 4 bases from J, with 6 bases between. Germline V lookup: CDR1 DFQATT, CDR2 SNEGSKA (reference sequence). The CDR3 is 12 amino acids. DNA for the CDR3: TGCAGTGCTAGCAGCTCCACCGGGGAGCTGTTTTTT. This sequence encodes CSASSSTGELFF.

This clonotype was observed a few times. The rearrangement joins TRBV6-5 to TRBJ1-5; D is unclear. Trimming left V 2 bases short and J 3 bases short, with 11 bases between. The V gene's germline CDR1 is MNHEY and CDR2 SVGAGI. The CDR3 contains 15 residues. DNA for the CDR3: TGTGCCAGCAGTTACGTGGACGGACTCAATCAGCCCCAGCATTTT. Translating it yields CASSYVDGLNQPQHF.

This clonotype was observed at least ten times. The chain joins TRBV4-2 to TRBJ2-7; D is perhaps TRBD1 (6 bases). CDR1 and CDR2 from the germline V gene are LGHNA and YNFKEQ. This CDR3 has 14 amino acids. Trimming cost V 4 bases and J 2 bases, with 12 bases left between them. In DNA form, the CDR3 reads TGTGCCAGCAGCCCCCGACAGGAAGCCTACGAGCAGTACTTC. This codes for CASSPRQEAYEQYF.

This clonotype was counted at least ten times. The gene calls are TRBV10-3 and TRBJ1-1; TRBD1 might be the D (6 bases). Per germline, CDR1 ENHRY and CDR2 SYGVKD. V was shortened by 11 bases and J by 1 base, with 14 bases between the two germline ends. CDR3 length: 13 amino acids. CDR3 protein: CAASRTENTEAFF. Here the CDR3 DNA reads TGTGCCGCCAGCCGGACAGAGAACACTGAAGCTTTCTTT.

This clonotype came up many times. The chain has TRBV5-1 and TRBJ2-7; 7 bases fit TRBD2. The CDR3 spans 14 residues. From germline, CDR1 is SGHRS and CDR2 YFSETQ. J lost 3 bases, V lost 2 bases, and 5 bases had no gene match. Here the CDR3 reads CASSFGGRLYEQYF. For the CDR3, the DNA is TGCGCCAGCAGCTTCGGCGGGAGACTCTACGAGCAGTACTTC. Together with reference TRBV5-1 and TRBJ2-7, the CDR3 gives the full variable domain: KAGVTQTPRYLIKTRGQQVTLSCSPISGHRSVSWYQQTPGQGLQFLFEYFSETQRNKGNFPGRFSGRQFSNSRSEMNVSTLELGDSALYLCASSFGGRLYEQYFGPGTRLTVT.

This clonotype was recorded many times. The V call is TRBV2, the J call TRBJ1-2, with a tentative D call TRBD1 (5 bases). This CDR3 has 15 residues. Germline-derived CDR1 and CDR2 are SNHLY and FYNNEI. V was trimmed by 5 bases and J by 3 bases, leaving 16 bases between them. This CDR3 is CASSPLPGRDYGYTF. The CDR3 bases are TGTGCCAGCAGTCCTCTACCGGGGCGCGACTATGGCTACACCTTC.

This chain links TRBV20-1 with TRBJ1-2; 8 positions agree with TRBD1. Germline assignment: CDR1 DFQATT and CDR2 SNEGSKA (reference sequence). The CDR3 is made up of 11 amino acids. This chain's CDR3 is CMPGGSKGYTF. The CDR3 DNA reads TGCATGCCAGGGGGCTCGAAAGGCTACACCTTC.

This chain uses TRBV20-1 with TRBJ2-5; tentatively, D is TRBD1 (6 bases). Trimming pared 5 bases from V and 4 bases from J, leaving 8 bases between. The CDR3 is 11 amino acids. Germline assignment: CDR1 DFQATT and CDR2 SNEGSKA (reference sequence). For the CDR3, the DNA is TGCAGTGCTCGGGACACAGAGACCCAGTACTTC. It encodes CSARDTETQYF.

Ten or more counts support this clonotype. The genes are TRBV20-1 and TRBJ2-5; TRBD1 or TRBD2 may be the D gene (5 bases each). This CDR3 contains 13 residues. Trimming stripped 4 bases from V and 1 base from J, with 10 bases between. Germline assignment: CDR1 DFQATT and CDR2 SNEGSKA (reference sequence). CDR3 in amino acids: CSAKRDGQETQYF. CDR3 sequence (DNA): TGCAGTGCTAAACGGGACGGCCAAGAGACCCAGTACTTC.

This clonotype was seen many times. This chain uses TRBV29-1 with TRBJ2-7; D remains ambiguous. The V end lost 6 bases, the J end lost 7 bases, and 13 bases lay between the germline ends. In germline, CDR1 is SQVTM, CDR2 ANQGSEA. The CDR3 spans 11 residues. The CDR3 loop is CSVHGGAEQYF. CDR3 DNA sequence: TGCAGCGTACACGGTGGCGCGGAGCAGTACTTC.

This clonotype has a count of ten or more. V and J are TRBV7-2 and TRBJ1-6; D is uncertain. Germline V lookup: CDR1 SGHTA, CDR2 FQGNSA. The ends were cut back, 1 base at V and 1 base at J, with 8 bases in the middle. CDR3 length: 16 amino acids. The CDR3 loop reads CASSLVSRSYNSPLHF. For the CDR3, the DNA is TGTGCCAGCAGCTTAGTGTCTCGGTCCTATAATTCACCCCTCCACTTT. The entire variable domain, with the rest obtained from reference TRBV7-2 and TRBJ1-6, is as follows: GAGVSQSPSNKVTEKGKDVELRCDPISGHTALYWYRQSLGQGLEFLIYFQGNSAPDKSGLPSDRFSAERTGGSVSTLTIQRTQQEDSAVYLCASSLVSRSYNSPLHFGNGTRLTVT.

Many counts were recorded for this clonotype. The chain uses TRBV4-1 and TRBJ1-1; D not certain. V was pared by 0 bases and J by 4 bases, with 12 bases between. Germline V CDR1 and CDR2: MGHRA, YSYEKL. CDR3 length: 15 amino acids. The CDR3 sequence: CASSQEIAVSTEAFF. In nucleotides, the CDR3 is TGCGCCAGCAGCCAAGAAATTGCCGTCTCCACTGAAGCTTTCTTT.